Below are 6 T cell receptor beta chains sequenced from a single sample in a study of T cell responses to AZD1222 COVID-19 vaccine. The assay was immunoSEQ multiplex PCR, and TCRdb's table has in-frame clones only and misses some. In the table there are approximately 94,000 clones, roughly 91% of which are singletons. Sequenced here: peripheral blood, sampled on day 0 of AZD1222 vaccination. These receptors came from an adult in good health.

CDR3 sequence: CASGHPGQGGYEQYF. Here the CDR3 DNA reads TGTGCCAGCGGACACCCGGGACAGGGAGGGTACGAGCAGTACTTC. The rearrangement uses TRBV3-1 (or the pseudogene TRBV3-2) and TRBJ2-7, with TRBD1 matching over 9 bases. The V gene end was trimmed by 8 bases and the J gene end by 4 bases; junction bases not matched to a gene: 12. The CDR3 consists of 15 residues. The germline V gene has CDR1 LGHDT and CDR2 YNNKEL (reference sequence).

This rearrangement joins TRBV28 to TRBJ2-1, with TRBD2 identical over 8 bases. The junction had 5 bases not matched to a gene; V was cut back by 7 bases and J by 6 bases. The CDR3 has 13 residues. Germline V CDR1 and CDR2: MDHEN, SYDVKM. The CDR3 region has the DNA TGTGCCAGCATCCCGGGGGGGGGCAATGAGCAGTTCTTC. It yields the protein CASIPGGGNEQFF. Full variable domain (remainder filled in from reference TRBV28 and TRBJ2-1): DVKVTQSSRYLVKRTGEKVFLECVQDMDHENMFWYRQDPGLGLRLIYFSYDVKMKEKGDIPEGYSVSREKKERFSLILESASTNQTSMYLCASIPGGGNEQFFGPGTRLTVL.

The gene calls are TRBV7-9 and TRBJ2-2, with 8 bases fitting TRBD2. The CDR3 is 15 amino acids. V lost 5 bases and J lost 6; bases outside the gene matches: 8. Germline V gene lookup returns CDR1 SEHNR and CDR2 FQNEAQ (reference sequence). The CDR3 region is CASSPLTSVAGELFF. In nucleotides, the CDR3 is TGTGCCAGCAGCCCCTTGACTAGCGTTGCCGGGGAGCTGTTTTTT.

V is TRBV7-2 and J is TRBJ1-1; TRBD1 matches at 9 bases. This CDR3 is built from 15 residues. J was trimmed by 5 bases and V by 0 bases; bases with no gene match: 4. Germline CDR1 is SGHTA and CDR2 is FQGNSA. Written as DNA, the CDR3 is TGTGCCAGCAGCTTAGCGGGACAGGGTTGGACTGAAGCTTTCTTT. Amino acid sequence: CASSLAGQGWTEAFF. The full variable domain, its missing parts supplied by reference TRBV7-2 and TRBJ1-1, is GAGVSQSPSNKVTEKGKDVELRCDPISGHTALYWYRQSLGQGLEFLIYFQGNSAPDKSGLPSDRFSAERTGGSVSTLTIQRTQQEDSAVYLCASSLAGQGWTEAFFGQGTRLTVV.

This clone was seen only once. The rearrangement joins TRBV18 to TRBJ1-4; D is possibly TRBD1 (6 bases). The CDR3 is made up of 14 amino acids. The germline CDR1 and CDR2 sequences are KGHSH and LQKENI. V lost 3 bases and J 2 bases, leaving 7 bases between the germline ends. Here the CDR3 DNA reads TGTGCCAGCTCACCCCAGGGGACTAATGAAAAACTGTTTTTT. Translation: CASSPQGTNEKLFF. Full variable domain (rest looked up from reference TRBV18 and TRBJ1-4): NAGVMQNPRHLVRRRGQEARLRCSPMKGHSHVYWYRQLPEEGLKFMVYLQKENIIDESGMPKERFSAEFPKEGPSILRIQQVVRGDSAAYFCASSPQGTNEKLFFGSGTQLSVL.

This chain connects TRBV25-1 to TRBJ1-3; D is perhaps TRBD1 (5 bases). Trimming shortened V by 8 bases and J by 1 base, and 9 bases separated the two germline ends. Germline CDR1 and CDR2: MGHDK and SYGVNS. The CDR3 runs to 13 residues. This CDR3 reads CASSRESGNTIYF. As DNA, the CDR3 is TGTGCCAGCTCCAGGGAGTCTGGAAACACCATATATTTT. Together with reference TRBV25-1 and TRBJ1-3, the CDR3 gives the full variable domain: EADIYQTPRYLVIGTGKKITLECSQTMGHDKMYWYQQDPGMELHLIHYSYGVNSTEKGDLSSESTVSRIRTEHFPLTLESARPSHTSQYLCASSRESGNTIYFGEGSWLTVV.